The next 29 T cell receptor beta chains were all read from a single sample in a study of blood T cell repertoires in COVID-19. The method was immunoSEQ multiplex PCR; TCRdb's version includes in-frame clones alone and lacks a portion of them. The sample lists around 620,000 clones; about 90% were seen once. Sequenced sample: peripheral blood. The receptors were sampled from a woman aged 18-29 years with acute or convalescent COVID-19.

This rearrangement joins TRBV11-3 to TRBJ2-7, with no clear D. V was clipped by 5 bases and J by 7 bases, with 15 bases between them. This CDR3 has 13 residues. Germline loops: CDR1 SGHNT, CDR2 YENEEA. DNA for the CDR3: TGTGCCAGCAGCCCTGATCCCGGTGATGAGCAGTACTTC. Protein sequence: CASSPDPGDEQYF. Together with reference TRBV11-3 and TRBJ2-7, the CDR3 gives the full variable domain: EAGVVQSPRYKIIEKKQPVAFWCNPISGHNTLYWYLQNLGQGPELLIRYENEEAVDDSQLPKDRFSAERLKGVDSTLKIQPAELGDSAVYLCASSPDPGDEQYFGPGTRLTVT.

The chain links TRBV7-2 to TRBJ2-4; TRBD1 aligns across 8 bases. Trimming cost V 3 bases and J 6 bases; bases outside gene matches: 7. This CDR3 spans 15 amino acids. Germline loops: CDR1 SGHTA, CDR2 FQGNSA. Written as DNA, the CDR3 is TGTGCCAGCAGCTTTGACAGGGGAAGGGGAAACATTCAGTACTTC. It codes for CASSFDRGRGNIQYF.

The chain couples TRBV5-1 to TRBJ1-2; 8 bases map to TRBD1. The CDR3 covers 14 residues. The germline V gene has CDR1 SGHRS and CDR2 YFSETQ. Losses at the gene ends were 1 base for V and 7 bases for J; bases not matched to a gene: 6. CDR3 sequence reads: CASSLSAGGFGYTF. The CDR3 region has the DNA TGCGCCAGCAGCTTGTCCGCAGGGGGCTTTGGCTACACCTTC.

The chain carries TRBV9 and TRBJ2-3; 13 bases line up with TRBD2. V shed 4 bases and J 6 bases; nucleotides not matched to a gene: 11. CDR1 is SGDLS, CDR2 YYNGEE, per germline. The CDR3 loop spans 17 amino acids. In nucleotides, the CDR3 is TGTGCCAGCAGCCCTGGGACTAGCGGGGACGCCTGGGATACGCAGTATTTT. The encoded protein is CASSPGTSGDAWDTQYF. The full variable domain, its missing parts supplied by reference TRBV9 and TRBJ2-3, is DSGVTQTPKHLITATGQRVTLRCSPRSGDLSVYWYQQSLDQGLQFLIQYYNGEERAKGNILERFSAQQFPDLHSELNLSSLELGDSALYFCASSPGTSGDAWDTQYFGPGTRLTVL.

The chain couples TRBV5-5 to TRBJ1-2, with 7 bases matching TRBD1. The CDR3 has 16 residues. Germline V lookup: CDR1 SGHKS, CDR2 YYEKEE (reference sequence). Trimming took 4 bases from V and 5 from J; bases not matched to a gene: 14. The CDR3 protein is CASSPEEPGTVYGYTF. As DNA, the CDR3 is TGTGCCAGCAGCCCGGAGGAGCCCGGGACAGTTTATGGCTACACCTTC.

The V call is TRBV24-1, the J call TRBJ1-5, with 8 bases identical to TRBD1. V lost 12 bases, J lost 2 bases, and 8 bases stayed unmatched. CDR3 length: 14 residues. In germline, CDR1 is KGHDR, CDR2 SFDVKD. CDR3 bases: TGTGCCCCCTCGCCGGGACAGGGCAATCAGCCCCAGCATTTT. It encodes CAPSPGQGNQPQHF.

The chain links TRBV25-1 to TRBJ1-2, with 9 bases aligning to TRBD1. This CDR3 has 15 amino acids. Germline V gene data show CDR1 as MGHDK and CDR2 as SYGVNS. Trimming at V came to 3 bases and at J to 8 bases, leaving 10 bases not matched to a gene. CDR3 amino acids: CASSDFQGQGRGYTF. CDR3 DNA: TGTGCCAGCAGTGACTTTCAGGGACAGGGTCGCGGCTACACCTTC.

The chain employs TRBV12-3 or TRBV12-4 and TRBJ1-5; a weak D match, TRBD1 (6 bases). V was shortened by 5 bases and J by 7 bases, with 12 bases between the two germline ends. The CDR3 extends over 13 amino acids. The CDR3 is CASSPDSRQPQHF. CDR3 DNA sequence: TGTGCCAGCAGTCCGGACAGTCGCCAGCCCCAGCATTTT.

V usage is TRBV7-3 and J usage is TRBJ1-3, with 7 bases fitting TRBD1. This CDR3 region has 14 residues. Germline values: CDR1 SGHTA, CDR2 FQGTGA. J was trimmed by 7 bases and V by 4 bases; bases with no gene match: 7. The CDR3 coding sequence is TGTGCCAGCAGCTCGGGACAGCCAGGGAACACCATATATTTT. Encoded protein: CASSSGQPGNTIYF.

CDR3 sequence: CASSIRTGLNTEAFF. The CDR3 bases are TGTGCCAGCAGCATCCGAACAGGGTTGAACACTGAAGCTTTCTTT. The V call is TRBV13, the J call TRBJ1-1, with D perhaps TRBD1 (6 bases). The CDR3 has 15 amino acids. Looked up from germline, CDR1 is PRHDT and CDR2 is FYEKMQ (reference sequence). V gave up 5 bases and J gave up 0 bases, with 13 bases separating them.

The V call is TRBV15, the J call TRBJ1-2; no reliable D call. CDR1 and CDR2 from the germline V gene are LNHNV and YYDKDF (reference sequence). CDR3 length equals 15 residues. Trimming pared 0 bases from V and 2 bases from J, leaving 10 bases between. CDR3 sequence: CATSRDSFSNYGYTF. CDR3 DNA sequence: TGTGCCACCAGCAGAGACAGTTTCTCGAACTATGGCTACACCTTC.

The gene calls are TRBV14 and TRBJ1-2; D is ambiguous. Trimming took 3 bases from V and 5 from J, leaving 13 bases between them. Looked up from germline, CDR1 is SGHDN and CDR2 is FVKESK. There are 14 residues in the CDR3. The CDR3 sequence is CASSHRDKDYGYTF. For the CDR3, the DNA is TGTGCCAGCAGCCACCGCGACAAGGATTATGGCTACACCTTC.

The chain uses TRBV12-3 or TRBV12-4 and TRBJ1-2; D not certain. The CDR3 is made up of 13 amino acids. Trimming stripped 2 bases from V and 8 bases from J, with 12 bases between. In DNA form, the CDR3 reads TGTGCCAGCAGTTTACGGGTCCCAGACGGCTACACCTTC. Protein: CASSLRVPDGYTF.

The chain combines TRBV4-2 with TRBJ1-1, with D possibly matching TRBD1 (5 bases). This CDR3 contains 17 residues. Deletions cut 7 bases from V and 4 bases from J, with 25 bases between. The germline gives CDR1 LGHNA, CDR2 YNFKEQ. Here the CDR3 reads CASTPQQTRGSSTEAFF. CDR3 DNA: TGTGCCAGCACCCCACAACAGACAAGGGGTTCGAGCACTGAAGCTTTCTTT.

The chain joins TRBV14 to TRBJ2-2, with 10 bases identical to TRBD1. This CDR3 has 16 amino acids. Losses at the gene ends were 2 bases for V and 5 bases for J; bases not matched to a gene: 5. Germline V gene lookup returns CDR1 SGHDN and CDR2 FVKESK. DNA of the CDR3: TGTGCCAGCAGCCAACTGACAGGGGGCGGTACCGGGGAGCTGTTTTTT. Translating it yields CASSQLTGGGTGELFF.

This clone has a single count. Here the CDR3 DNA reads TGCGCCAGCAGCTTCCCCGACAGCCAAGAGACCCAGTACTTC. Its protein product is CASSFPDSQETQYF. This sequence joins TRBV5-1 and TRBJ2-5; D possibly corresponds to TRBD1 (5 bases). Germline V CDR1 and CDR2: SGHRS, YFSETQ. The germline V and J ends were trimmed by 2 bases and 1 base, with 9 bases remaining between them. This CDR3 has 14 amino acids. The full variable domain, with the rest looked up from reference TRBV5-1 and TRBJ2-5, is KAGVTQTPRYLIKTRGQQVTLSCSPISGHRSVSWYQQTPGQGLQFLFEYFSETQRNKGNFPGRFSGRQFSNSRSEMNVSTLELGDSALYLCASSFPDSQETQYFGPGTRLLVL.

This clone was detected only a few times. The chain uses TRBV27 and TRBJ1-2; D possibly corresponds to TRBD1 (5 bases). The CDR3 is 17 amino acids. CDR1 and CDR2 from the germline V gene are MNHEY and SMNVEV (reference sequence). V was trimmed by 0 bases and J by 3 bases, leaving 17 bases between them. CDR3 in amino acids: CASSLSTARTLDYGYTF. The DNA of the CDR3 is TGTGCCAGCAGTTTATCGACAGCCAGAACTCTTGACTATGGCTACACCTTC.

The V call is TRBV18, the J call TRBJ1-1; D not certain. Per germline, CDR1 KGHSH and CDR2 LQKENI. V shed 5 bases and J shed 8 bases, with 9 bases lying between them. The CDR3 is 11 residues long. The CDR3 coding sequence is TGTGCCAGCTCAGAGGGTACCGAAGCTTTCTTT. Translation gives CASSEGTEAFF.

The CDR3 sequence: CASSVRGWDGYTF. In DNA, the CDR3 is TGTGCCAGCAGTGTGAGGGGGTGGGATGGCTACACCTTC. The rearrangement uses TRBV12-3 or TRBV12-4 and TRBJ1-2; D is perhaps TRBD1 (6 bases). With 5 bases removed from V and 6 bases from J, the gap between germline ends came to 13 bases. The CDR3 is 13 residues long.

This clone was recorded only once. The chain joins TRBV10-3 to TRBJ1-1, with 9 bases identical to TRBD1. CDR1 and CDR2 from the germline V gene are ENHRY and SYGVKD. The V segment lost 6 bases and the J segment 11 bases; nucleotides outside the gene matches: 13. This CDR3 spans 14 amino acids. CDR3 coding DNA: TGTGCCATCAGGCAGGACAGGGGAGGGTTGAGGGCTTTCTTT. Translating gives CAIRQDRGGLRAFF.

This clone was counted a single time. This chain links TRBV27 with TRBJ2-6; D perhaps matches TRBD2 (6 bases). V shed 3 bases and J shed 0 bases, with 9 bases lying between them. Per germline, CDR1 MNHEY and CDR2 SMNVEV (reference sequence). The CDR3 has 16 amino acids. Here the CDR3 reads CASSFQTSSGANVLTF. CDR3 nucleotide sequence: TGTGCCAGCAGTTTCCAGACTAGCTCTGGGGCCAACGTCCTGACTTTC.

Note on this clone: The sample contains more than one DNA sequence encoding this CDR3. This rearrangement joins TRBV7-9 to TRBJ1-1; D ambiguous. Per the germline V gene, CDR1 is SEHNR and CDR2 is FQNEAQ (reference sequence). This CDR3 is 13 amino acids long. Trimming took off 5 bases at V and 1 base at J, with 8 bases between the two ends. The CDR3 nucleotides are TGTGCCAGCAGCCTCACAGAGAACACTGAAGCTTTCTTT. It encodes CASSLTENTEAFF.

This chain links TRBV24-1 with TRBJ2-3; D gene unclear. Trimming took off 10 bases at V and 6 bases at J, with 10 bases between the two ends. Per germline, CDR1 KGHDR and CDR2 SFDVKD. The CDR3 covers 11 residues. The CDR3 sequence: CATGPGDTQYF. The CDR3 DNA sequence: TGTGCCACTGGCCCCGGGGATACGCAGTATTTT.

V is TRBV24-1 and J is TRBJ2-3; 7 bases match TRBD2. J gave up 1 base and V 3 bases, and 15 bases lay outside the gene matches. CDR3 size: 19 residues. The germline V gene encodes CDR1 KGHDR and CDR2 SFDVKD. CDR3 nucleotide sequence: TGTGCCACCAGTGATCCCGCCGGGGGGAGCGGAGAACGCACAGATACGCAGTATTTT. Translated, it gives CATSDPAGGSGERTDTQYF.

This sequence joins TRBV30 and TRBJ2-1; 7 bases map to TRBD1. Per germline, CDR1 GTSNPN and CDR2 SVGIG (reference sequence). J gave up 7 bases and V 1 base, and 4 bases lay outside the gene matches. The CDR3 has 13 residues. CDR3 DNA sequence: TGTGCCTGGAGTGGCCTCAGGGGGAATGAGCAGTTCTTC. It translates to CAWSGLRGNEQFF. The full variable domain, rest sourced from reference TRBV30 and TRBJ2-1, is SQTIHQWPATLVQPVGSPLSLECTVEGTSNPNLYWYRQAAGRGLQLLFYSVGIGQISSEVPQNLSASRPQDRQFILSSKKLLLSDSGFYLCAWSGLRGNEQFFGPGTRLTVL.

This sequence joins TRBV9 and TRBJ2-7; tentative D call: TRBD2 (5 bases). The CDR3 runs to 14 residues. The germline CDR1 and CDR2 sequences are SGDLS and YYNGEE. Trimming took off 0 bases at V and 4 bases at J, with 11 bases between the two ends. The CDR3 sequence is CASSVGEGWYEQYF. The CDR3 bases are TGTGCCAGCAGCGTAGGTGAGGGTTGGTACGAGCAGTACTTC.

This clone was detected only a few times. The chain carries TRBV5-1 and TRBJ1-6; 8 bases match TRBD1. Germline V gene data show CDR1 as SGHRS and CDR2 as YFSETQ. This CDR3 has 14 amino acids. With 5 bases clipped from V and 9 bases from J, the junction kept 7 bases outside the gene matches. The chain's CDR3 is CASRNGQGTSPLHF. CDR3 DNA sequence: TGCGCCAGCAGAAACGGACAGGGAACTTCACCCCTCCACTTT.

The gene calls are TRBV19 and TRBJ2-5, with 8 bases that match TRBD1. Looked up from germline, CDR1 is LNHDA and CDR2 is SQIVND (reference sequence). V gave up 9 bases and J gave up 2 bases; unmatched junction bases: 8. The length of the CDR3 is 14 residues. This CDR3 reads CASTVTGGQETQYF. CDR3 bases: TGTGCCAGCACCGTAACAGGGGGACAAGAGACCCAGTACTTC.

The J gene is TRBJ1-3, the V gene TRBV21-1; the table's D call TRBD1 went unverified against the DNA. TRBV21-1 is listed as a pseudogene. This CDR3 is built from 14 residues. In DNA, the CDR3 is TGTGCCACCCCCGAGACAGCTGCTGGAAACACCATATATTTT. Translation gives CATPETAAGNTIYF.